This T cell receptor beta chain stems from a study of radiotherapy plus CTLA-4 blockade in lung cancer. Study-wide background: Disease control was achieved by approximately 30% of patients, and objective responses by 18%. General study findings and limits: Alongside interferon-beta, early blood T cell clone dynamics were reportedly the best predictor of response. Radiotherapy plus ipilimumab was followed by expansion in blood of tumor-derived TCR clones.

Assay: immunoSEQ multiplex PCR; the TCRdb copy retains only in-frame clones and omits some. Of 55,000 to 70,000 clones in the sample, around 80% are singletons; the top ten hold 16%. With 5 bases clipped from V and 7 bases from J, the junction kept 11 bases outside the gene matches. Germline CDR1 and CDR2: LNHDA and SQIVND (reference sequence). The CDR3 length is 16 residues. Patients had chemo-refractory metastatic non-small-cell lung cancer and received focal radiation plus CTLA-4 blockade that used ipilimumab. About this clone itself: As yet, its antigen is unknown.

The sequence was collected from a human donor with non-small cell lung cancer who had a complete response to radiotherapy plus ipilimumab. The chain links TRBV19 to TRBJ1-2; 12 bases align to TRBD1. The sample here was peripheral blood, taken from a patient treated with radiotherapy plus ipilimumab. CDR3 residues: CASSLGQGAGDAGYTF. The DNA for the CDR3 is TGTGCCAGTAGTTTGGGACAGGGGGCAGGTGATGCTGGCTACACCTTC.